This TCR beta chain emerged from a study of cytomegalovirus exposure and HLA in healthy donors. Primers included in the PCR were 60 Vbeta and 13 Jbeta primers. Only in-frame clones appear in the TCRdb table, and some are missing; sequencing was by immunoSEQ multiplex PCR. The sample carries about 180,000 clones, roughly 78% recorded once. Germline V gene data show CDR1 as WSHSY and CDR2 as SAAADI. This CDR3 has 14 amino acids. Trimming took 4 bases from V and 7 from J; bases not matched to a gene: 4. The chain uses TRBV10-2 and TRBJ1-5; 10 bases are shared with TRBD1. This sequence originates from a woman in her twenties or thirties in good health and CMV-seronegative. The sample comprised PBMCs. As DNA, the CDR3 is TGCGCCAGCAGTGTAGGGACAGGGGACCAGCCCCAGCATTTT. The encoded protein is CASSVGTGDQPQHF.